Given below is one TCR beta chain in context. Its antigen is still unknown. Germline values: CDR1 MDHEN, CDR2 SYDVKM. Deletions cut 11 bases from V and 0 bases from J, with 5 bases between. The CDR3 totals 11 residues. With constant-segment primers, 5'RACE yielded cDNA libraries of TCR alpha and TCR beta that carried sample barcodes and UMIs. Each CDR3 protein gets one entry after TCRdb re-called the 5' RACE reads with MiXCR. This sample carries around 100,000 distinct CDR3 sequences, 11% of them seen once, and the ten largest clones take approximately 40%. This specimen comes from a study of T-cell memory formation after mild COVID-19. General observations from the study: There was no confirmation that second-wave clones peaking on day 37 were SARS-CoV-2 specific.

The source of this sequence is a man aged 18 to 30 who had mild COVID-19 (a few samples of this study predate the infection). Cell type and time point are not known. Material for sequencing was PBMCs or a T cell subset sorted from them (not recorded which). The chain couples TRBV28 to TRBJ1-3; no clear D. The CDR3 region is CAWGSGNTIYF. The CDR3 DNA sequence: TGTGCCTGGGGCTCTGGAAACACCATATATTTT.